This TCR beta chain emerged from a study of long-term antiretroviral therapy in people with HIV. Germline values: CDR1 SGHRS, CDR2 YFSETQ. There are 15 residues in the CDR3. The trim removed 4 bases at V and 1 base at J, leaving 6 bases unmatched. Study outcomes and limitations: Repertoires looked antigen-experienced, with only a slight naive shift after ART. ART was followed by higher diversity that remained below transplant donor controls. Therapy changes, viral resistance and ART adherence were not documented in the available data.

The authors ran the immunoSEQ assay, v3.0, at survey level. Repertoires were generated with immunoSEQ multiplex PCR, while TCRdb's copy carries only in-frame clones and drops some. The data show about 29,000 clones, 82% seen once. A note on this clone: Antigen unknown.

This receptor was obtained from a man between 45 and 60 years old with HIV. This sequence joins TRBV5-1 and TRBJ1-1; 8 bases fit TRBD1. The source material was unsorted PBMCs, sampled 2.9 years after starting antiretroviral therapy. For the CDR3, the DNA is TGCGCCAGCAGCGACCAGGACAGGGCGAACACTGAAGCTTTCTTT. Its translation is CASSDQDRANTEAFF.